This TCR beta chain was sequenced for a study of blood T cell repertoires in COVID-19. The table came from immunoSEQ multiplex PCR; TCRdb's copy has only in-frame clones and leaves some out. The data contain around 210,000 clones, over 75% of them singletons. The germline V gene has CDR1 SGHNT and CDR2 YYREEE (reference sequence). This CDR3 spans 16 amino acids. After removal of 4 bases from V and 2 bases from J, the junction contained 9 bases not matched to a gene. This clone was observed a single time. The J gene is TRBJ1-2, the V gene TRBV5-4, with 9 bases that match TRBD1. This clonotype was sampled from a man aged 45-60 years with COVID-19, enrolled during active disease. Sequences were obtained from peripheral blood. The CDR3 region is CASSPPAGQGNYGYTF. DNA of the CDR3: TGTGCCAGCAGCCCACCTGCCGGACAGGGGAACTATGGCTACACCTTC. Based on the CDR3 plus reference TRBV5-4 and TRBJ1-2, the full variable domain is ETGVTQSPTHLIKTRGQQVTLRCSSQSGHNTVSWYQQALGQGPQFIFQYYREEENGRGNFPPRFSGLQFPNYSSELNVNALELDDSALYLCASSPPAGQGNYGYTFGSGTRLTVV.